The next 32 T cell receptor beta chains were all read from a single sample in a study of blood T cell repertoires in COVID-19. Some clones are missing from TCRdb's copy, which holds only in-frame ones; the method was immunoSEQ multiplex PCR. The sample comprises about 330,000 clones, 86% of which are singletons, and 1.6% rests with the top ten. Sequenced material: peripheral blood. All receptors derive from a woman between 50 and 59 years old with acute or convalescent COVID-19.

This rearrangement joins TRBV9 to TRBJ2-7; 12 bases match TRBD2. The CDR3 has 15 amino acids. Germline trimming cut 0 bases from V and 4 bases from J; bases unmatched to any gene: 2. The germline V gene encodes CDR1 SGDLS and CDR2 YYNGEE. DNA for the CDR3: TGTGCCAGCAGCGTAGACACTAGCGGGAGGTACGAGCAGTACTTC. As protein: CASSVDTSGRYEQYF.

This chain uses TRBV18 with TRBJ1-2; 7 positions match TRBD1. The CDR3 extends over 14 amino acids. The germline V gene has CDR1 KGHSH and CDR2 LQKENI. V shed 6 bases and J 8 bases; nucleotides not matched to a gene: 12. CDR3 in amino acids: CASSPTEGAQGYTF. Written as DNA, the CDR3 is TGTGCCAGCTCTCCGACGGAGGGGGCTCAGGGCTACACCTTC.

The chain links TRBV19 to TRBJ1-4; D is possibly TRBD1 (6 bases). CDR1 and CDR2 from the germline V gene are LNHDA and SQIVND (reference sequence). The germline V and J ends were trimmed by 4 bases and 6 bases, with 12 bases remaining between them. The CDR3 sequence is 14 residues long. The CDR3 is CASSRSRGDEKLFF. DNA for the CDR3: TGTGCCAGTAGTAGGTCCAGGGGAGATGAAAAACTGTTTTTT.

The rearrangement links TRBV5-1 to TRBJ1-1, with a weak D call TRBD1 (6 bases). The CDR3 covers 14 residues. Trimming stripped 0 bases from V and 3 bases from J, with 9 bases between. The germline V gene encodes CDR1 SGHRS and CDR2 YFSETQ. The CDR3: CASSLARGDTEAFF. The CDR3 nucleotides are TGCGCCAGCAGCTTGGCCAGGGGAGACACTGAAGCTTTCTTT.

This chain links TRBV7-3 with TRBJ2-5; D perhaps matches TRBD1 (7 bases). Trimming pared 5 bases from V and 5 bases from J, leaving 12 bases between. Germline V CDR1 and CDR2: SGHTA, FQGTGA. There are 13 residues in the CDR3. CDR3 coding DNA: TGTGCCAGCAGCCCAGGGGGGTTTGAGACCCAGTACTTC. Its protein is CASSPGGFETQYF.

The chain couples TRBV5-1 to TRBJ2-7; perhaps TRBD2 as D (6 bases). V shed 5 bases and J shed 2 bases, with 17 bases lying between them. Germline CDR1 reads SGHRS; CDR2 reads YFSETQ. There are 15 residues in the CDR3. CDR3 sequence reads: CASRGGLRDTYEQYF. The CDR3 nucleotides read TGCGCCAGCAGGGGGGGTTTGAGGGATACCTACGAGCAGTACTTC.

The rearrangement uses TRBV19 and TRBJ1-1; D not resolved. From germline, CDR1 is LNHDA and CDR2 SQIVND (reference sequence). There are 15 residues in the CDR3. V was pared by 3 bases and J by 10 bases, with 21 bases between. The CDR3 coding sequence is TGTGCCAGTAGTATGCCCGGGAGGTCAGAAATGGGAGCTTTCTTT. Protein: CASSMPGRSEMGAFF.

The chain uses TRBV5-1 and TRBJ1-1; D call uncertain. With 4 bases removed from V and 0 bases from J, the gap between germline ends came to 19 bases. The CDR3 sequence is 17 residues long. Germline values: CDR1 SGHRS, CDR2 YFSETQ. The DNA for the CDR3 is TGCGCCAGCAGCAGACCCCGGGGAGGCGAGATGAACACTGAAGCTTTCTTT. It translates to CASSRPRGGEMNTEAFF.

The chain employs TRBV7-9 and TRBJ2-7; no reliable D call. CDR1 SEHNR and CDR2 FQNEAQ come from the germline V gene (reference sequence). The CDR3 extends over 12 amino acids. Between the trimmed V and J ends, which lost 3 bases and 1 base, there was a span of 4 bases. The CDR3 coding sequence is TGTGCCAGCAGCTTCGTGTCCTACGAGCAGTACTTC. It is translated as CASSFVSYEQYF. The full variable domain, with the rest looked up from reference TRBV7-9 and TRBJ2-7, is DTGVSQNPRHKITKRGQNVTFRCDPISEHNRLYWYRQTLGQGPEFLTYFQNEAQLEKSRLLSDRFSAERPKGSFSTLEIQRTEQGDSAMYLCASSFVSYEQYFGPGTRLTVT.

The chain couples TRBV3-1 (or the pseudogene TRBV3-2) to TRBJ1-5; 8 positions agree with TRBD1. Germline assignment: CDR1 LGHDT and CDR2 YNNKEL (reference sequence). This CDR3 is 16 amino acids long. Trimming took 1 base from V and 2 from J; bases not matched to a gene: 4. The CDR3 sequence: CASSQGNRGGNQPQHF. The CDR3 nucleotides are TGTGCCAGCAGCCAAGGGAACAGGGGGGGCAATCAGCCCCAGCATTTT.

In nucleotides, the CDR3 is TGCAGCGTTTTCGTCGACAGCTCCTACGAGCAGTACTTC. This codes for CSVFVDSSYEQYF. The chain links TRBV29-1 to TRBJ2-7; D possibly corresponds to TRBD1 (5 bases). Germline-derived CDR1 and CDR2 are SQVTM and ANQGSEA. Trimming left V 5 bases short and J 0 bases short, with 11 bases between. The CDR3 contains 13 residues.

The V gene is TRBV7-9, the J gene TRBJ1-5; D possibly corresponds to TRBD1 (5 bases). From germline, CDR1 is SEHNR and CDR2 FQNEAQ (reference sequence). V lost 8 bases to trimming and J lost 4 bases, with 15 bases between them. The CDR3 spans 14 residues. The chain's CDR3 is CASSADSLNQPQHF. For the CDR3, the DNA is TGTGCCAGCTCCGCCGACAGTCTAAATCAGCCCCAGCATTTT.

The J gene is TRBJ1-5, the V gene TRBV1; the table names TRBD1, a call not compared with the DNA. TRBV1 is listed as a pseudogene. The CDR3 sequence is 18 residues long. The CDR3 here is CTSSQEARAGYSNQPQHF. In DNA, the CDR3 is TGCACCAGCAGCCAAGAAGCCAGGGCTGGATATAGCAATCAGCCCCAGCATTTT.

CDR3 amino acids: CASSERQGFSGELFF. The CDR3 bases are TGTGCCAGCAGTGAGCGTCAGGGTTTTTCCGGGGAGCTGTTTTTT. The chain joins TRBV2 to TRBJ2-2, with D maybe TRBD1 (5 bases). Deletions cut 3 bases from V and 6 bases from J, with 14 bases between. The CDR3 spans 15 residues. Germline CDR1 SNHLY, CDR2 FYNNEI.

CDR3 nucleotide sequence: TGTGCCAGCAATGCCGGGACAGGTTTCTACGAGCAGTACTTC. Translated, it gives CASNAGTGFYEQYF. V is TRBV6-5 and J is TRBJ2-7, with TRBD1 matching over 8 bases. This CDR3 has 14 residues. Germline loops: CDR1 MNHEY, CDR2 SVGAGI. With 7 bases clipped from V and 3 bases from J, the junction kept 8 bases outside the gene matches.

The CDR3 DNA sequence: TGTGCCAGCAGCCAAGTTACGGATGAGCAGTTCTTC. It translates to CASSQVTDEQFF. This chain links TRBV14 with TRBJ2-1; D is ambiguous. The germline V and J ends were trimmed by 1 base and 8 bases, with 6 bases remaining between them. CDR1 is SGHDN, CDR2 FVKESK, per germline. The CDR3 is made up of 12 amino acids.

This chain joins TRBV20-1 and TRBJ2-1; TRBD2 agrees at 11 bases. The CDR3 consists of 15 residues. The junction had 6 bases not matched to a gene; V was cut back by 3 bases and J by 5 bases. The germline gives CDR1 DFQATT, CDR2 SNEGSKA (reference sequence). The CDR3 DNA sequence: TGCAGTGCTAGTTCCGGGACTAGCGGACACAATGAGCAGTTCTTC. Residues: CSASSGTSGHNEQFF.

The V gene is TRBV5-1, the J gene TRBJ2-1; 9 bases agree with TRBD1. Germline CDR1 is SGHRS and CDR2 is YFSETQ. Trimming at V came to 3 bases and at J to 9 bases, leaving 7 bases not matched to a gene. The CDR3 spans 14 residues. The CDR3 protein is CASSWGTGFSEQFF. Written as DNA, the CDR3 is TGCGCCAGCAGCTGGGGGACAGGGTTTAGTGAGCAGTTCTTC.

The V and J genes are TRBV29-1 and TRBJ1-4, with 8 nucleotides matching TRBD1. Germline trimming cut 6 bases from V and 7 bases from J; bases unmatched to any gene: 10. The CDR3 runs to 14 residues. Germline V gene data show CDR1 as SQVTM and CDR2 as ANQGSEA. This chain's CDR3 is CSVSGRQGSEKLFF. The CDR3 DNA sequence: TGCAGCGTGAGTGGTAGACAGGGGAGTGAAAAACTGTTTTTT.

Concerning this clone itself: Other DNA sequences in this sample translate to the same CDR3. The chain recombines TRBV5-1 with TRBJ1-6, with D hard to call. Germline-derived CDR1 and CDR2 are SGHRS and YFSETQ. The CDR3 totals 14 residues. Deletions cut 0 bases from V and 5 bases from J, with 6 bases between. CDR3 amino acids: CASSLGQNNSPLHF. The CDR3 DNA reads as TGCGCCAGCAGCTTGGGGCAGAATAATTCACCCCTCCACTTT.

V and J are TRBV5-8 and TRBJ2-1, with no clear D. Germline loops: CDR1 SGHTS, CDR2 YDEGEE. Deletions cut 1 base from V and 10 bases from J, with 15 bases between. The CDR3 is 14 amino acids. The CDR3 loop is CASSLKFRLREQFF. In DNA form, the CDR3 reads TGTGCCAGCAGCTTGAAATTCAGGCTAAGGGAGCAGTTCTTC.

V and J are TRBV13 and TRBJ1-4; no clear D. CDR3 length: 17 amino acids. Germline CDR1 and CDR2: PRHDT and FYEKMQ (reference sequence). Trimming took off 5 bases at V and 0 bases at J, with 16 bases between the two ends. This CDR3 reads CASSLSRDGTTNEKLFF. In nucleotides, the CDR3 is TGTGCCAGCAGCCTTTCTAGAGACGGAACAACTAATGAAAAACTGTTTTTT.

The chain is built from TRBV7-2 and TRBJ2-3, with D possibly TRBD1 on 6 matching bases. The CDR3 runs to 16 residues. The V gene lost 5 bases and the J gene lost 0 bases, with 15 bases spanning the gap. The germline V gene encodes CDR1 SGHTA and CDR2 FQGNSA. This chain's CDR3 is CASSQPGQSSTDTQYF. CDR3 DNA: TGTGCCAGCAGCCAACCGGGACAATCTAGCACAGATACGCAGTATTTT. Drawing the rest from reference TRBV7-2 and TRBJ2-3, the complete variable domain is GAGVSQSPSNKVTEKGKDVELRCDPISGHTALYWYRQSLGQGLEFLIYFQGNSAPDKSGLPSDRFSAERTGGSVSTLTIQRTQQEDSAVYLCASSQPGQSSTDTQYFGPGTRLTVL.

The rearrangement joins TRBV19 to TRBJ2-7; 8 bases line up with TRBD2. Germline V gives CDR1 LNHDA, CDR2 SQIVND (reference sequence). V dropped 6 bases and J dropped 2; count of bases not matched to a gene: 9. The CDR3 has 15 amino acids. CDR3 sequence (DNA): TGTGCCAGTAGATCGGCTAGCGGGCCTACCTACGAGCAGTACTTC. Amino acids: CASRSASGPTYEQYF.

This CDR3 reads CASSHTNRVNNSPLHF. CDR3 bases: TGTGCCAGCAGCCACACCAACAGGGTTAATAATTCACCCCTCCACTTT. The genes are TRBV7-9 and TRBJ1-6; D perhaps matches TRBD1 (6 bases). In germline, CDR1 is SEHNR, CDR2 FQNEAQ (reference sequence). Trimming took 5 bases from V and 5 from J, leaving 16 bases between them. The CDR3 spans 16 residues.

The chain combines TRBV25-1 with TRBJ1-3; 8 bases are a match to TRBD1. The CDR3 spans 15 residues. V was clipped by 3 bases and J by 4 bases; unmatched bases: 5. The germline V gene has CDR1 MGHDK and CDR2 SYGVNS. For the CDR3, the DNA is TGTGCCAGCAGTGATCGACAGGGGATGGGAAACACCATATATTTT. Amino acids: CASSDRQGMGNTIYF.

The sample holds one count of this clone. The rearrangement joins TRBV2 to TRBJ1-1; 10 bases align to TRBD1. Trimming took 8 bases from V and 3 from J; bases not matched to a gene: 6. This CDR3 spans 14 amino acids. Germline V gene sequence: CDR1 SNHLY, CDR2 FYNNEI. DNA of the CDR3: TGTGCCAGCTACCGGGACAGGGGAGACACTGAAGCTTTCTTT. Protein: CASYRDRGDTEAFF.

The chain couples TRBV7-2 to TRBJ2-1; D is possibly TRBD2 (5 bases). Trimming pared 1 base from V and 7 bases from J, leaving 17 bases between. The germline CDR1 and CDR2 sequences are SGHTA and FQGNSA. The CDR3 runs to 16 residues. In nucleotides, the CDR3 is TGTGCCAGCAGCTTAGTGGGTGGGAGTGCTTGGAATGAGCAGTTCTTC. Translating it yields CASSLVGGSAWNEQFF.

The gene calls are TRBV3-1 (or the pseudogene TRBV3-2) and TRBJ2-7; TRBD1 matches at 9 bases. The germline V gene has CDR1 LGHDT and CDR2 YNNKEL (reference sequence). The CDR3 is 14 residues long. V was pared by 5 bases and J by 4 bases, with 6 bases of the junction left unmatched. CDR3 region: CASSSRDRAYEQYF. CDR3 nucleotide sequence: TGTGCCAGCAGCTCCCGGGACAGGGCGTACGAGCAGTACTTC.

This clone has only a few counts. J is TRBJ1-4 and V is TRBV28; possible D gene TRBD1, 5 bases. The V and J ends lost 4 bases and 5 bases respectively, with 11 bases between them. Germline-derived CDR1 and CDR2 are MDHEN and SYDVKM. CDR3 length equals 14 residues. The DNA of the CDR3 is TGTGCCAGCAGTTCAGGGAATTTCAATGAAAAACTGTTTTTT. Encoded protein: CASSSGNFNEKLFF.

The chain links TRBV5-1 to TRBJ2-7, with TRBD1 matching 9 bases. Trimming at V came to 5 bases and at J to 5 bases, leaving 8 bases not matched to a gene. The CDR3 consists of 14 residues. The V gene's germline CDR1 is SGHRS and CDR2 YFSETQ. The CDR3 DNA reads TGCGCCAGCAGGTCGGGACAGGGATTCGACGAGCAGTACTTC. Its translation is CASRSGQGFDEQYF.

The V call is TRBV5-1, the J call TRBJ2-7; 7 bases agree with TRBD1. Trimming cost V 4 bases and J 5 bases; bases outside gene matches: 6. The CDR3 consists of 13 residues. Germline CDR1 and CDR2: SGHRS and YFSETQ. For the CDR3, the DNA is TGCGCCAGCAGCGTGACAGGGTGGAACGAGCAGTACTTC. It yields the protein CASSVTGWNEQYF.